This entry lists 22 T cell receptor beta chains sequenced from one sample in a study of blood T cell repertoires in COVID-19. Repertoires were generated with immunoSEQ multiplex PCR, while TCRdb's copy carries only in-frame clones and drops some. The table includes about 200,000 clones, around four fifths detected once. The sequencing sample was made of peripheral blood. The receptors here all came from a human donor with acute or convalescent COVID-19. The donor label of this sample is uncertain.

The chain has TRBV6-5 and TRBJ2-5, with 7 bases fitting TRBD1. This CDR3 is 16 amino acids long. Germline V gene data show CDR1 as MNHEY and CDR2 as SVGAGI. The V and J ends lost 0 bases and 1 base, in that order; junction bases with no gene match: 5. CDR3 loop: CASSYSWTGVQETQYF. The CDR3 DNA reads TGTGCCAGCAGTTACTCATGGACAGGTGTCCAAGAGACCCAGTACTTC.

This CDR3 is CASSPSDRGQEETQYF. The CDR3, as DNA: TGTGCCAGCTCACCTTCCGACAGGGGGCAAGAAGAGACCCAGTACTTC. The V gene is TRBV18, the J gene TRBJ2-5, with 10 bases that match TRBD1. This CDR3 contains 16 residues. With 3 bases clipped from V and 3 bases from J, the junction kept 7 bases outside the gene matches. From germline, CDR1 is KGHSH and CDR2 LQKENI.

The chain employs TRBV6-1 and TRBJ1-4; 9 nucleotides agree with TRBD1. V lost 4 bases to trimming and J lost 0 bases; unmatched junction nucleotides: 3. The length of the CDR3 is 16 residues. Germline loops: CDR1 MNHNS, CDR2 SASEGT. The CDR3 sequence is CASSVGQGTTNEKLFF. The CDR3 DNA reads TGTGCCAGCAGTGTAGGACAGGGGACAACTAATGAAAAACTGTTTTTT.

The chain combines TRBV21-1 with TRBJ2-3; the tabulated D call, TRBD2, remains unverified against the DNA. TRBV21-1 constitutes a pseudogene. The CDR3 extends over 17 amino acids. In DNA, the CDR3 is TGTGCCAGCAGCCCTGGCCAAAGCGGGAGCGGGACAGATACGCAGTATTTT. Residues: CASSPGQSGSGTDTQYF.

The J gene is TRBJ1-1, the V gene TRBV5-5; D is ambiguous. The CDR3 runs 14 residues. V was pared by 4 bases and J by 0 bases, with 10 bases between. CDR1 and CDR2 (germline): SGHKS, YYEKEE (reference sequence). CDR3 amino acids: CASSMTPLNTEAFF. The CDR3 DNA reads TGTGCCAGCAGCATGACACCCCTGAACACTGAAGCTTTCTTT.

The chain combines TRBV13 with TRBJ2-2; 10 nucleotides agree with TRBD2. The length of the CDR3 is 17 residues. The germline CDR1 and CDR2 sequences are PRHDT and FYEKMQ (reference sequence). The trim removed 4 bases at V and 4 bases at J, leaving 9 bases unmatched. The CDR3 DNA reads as TGTGCCAGCAGCTCTTCTAGCGGGAGAATTGGCACCGGGGAGCTGTTTTTT. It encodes CASSSSSGRIGTGELFF.

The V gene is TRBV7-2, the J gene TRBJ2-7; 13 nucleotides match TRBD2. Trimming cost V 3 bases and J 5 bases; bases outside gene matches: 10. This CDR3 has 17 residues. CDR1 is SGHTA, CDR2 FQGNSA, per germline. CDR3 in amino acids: CASSFGLAGDSRDEQYF. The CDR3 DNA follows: TGTGCCAGCAGCTTCGGACTAGCGGGAGATAGCCGGGACGAGCAGTACTTC.

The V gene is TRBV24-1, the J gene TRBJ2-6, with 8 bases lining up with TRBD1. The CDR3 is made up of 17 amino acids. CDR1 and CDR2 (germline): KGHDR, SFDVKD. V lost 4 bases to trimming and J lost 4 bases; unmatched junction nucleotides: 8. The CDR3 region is CATSDPDRVQGANVLTF. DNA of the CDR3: TGTGCCACCAGTGACCCGGACAGGGTGCAGGGGGCCAACGTCCTGACTTTC.

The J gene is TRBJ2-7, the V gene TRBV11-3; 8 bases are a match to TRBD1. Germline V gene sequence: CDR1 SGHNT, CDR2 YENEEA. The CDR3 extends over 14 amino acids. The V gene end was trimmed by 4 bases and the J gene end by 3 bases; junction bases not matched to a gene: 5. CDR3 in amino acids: CASSYRTGLYEQYF. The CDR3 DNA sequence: TGTGCCAGCAGCTACAGGACAGGGCTCTACGAGCAGTACTTC.

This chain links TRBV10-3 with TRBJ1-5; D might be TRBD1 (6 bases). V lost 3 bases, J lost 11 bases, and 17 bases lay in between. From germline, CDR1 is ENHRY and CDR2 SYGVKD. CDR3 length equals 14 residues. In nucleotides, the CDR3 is TGTGCCATCAGTGACTTGGGGGGGGGCTCAGCCCAGCATTTT. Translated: CAISDLGGGSAQHF.

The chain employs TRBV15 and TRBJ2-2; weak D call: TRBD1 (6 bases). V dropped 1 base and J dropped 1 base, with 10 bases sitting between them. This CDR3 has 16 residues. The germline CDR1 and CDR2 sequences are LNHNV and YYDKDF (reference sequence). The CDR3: CATSRAGDRNTGELFF. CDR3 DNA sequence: TGTGCCACCAGCAGAGCAGGGGATAGGAACACCGGGGAGCTGTTTTTT.

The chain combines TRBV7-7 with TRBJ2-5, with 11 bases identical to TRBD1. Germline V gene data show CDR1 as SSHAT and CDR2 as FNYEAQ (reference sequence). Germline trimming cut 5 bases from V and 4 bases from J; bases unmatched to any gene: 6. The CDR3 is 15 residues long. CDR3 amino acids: CASSRAGTGGETQYF. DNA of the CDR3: TGTGCCAGCAGCCGCGCCGGGACAGGGGGAGAGACCCAGTACTTC. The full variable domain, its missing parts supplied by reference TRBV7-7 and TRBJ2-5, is GAGVSQSPRYKVTKRGQDVTLRCDPISSHATLYWYQQALGQGPEFLTYFNYEAQPDKSGLPSDRFSAERPEGSISTLTIQRTEQRDSAMYRCASSRAGTGGETQYFGPGTRLLVL.

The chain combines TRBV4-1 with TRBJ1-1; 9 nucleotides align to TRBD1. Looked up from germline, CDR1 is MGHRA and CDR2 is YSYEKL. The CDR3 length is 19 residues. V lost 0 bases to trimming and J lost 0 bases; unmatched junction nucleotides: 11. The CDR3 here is CASSQEVPGQGYMNTEAFF. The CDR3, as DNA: TGCGCCAGCAGCCAAGAAGTTCCGGGACAGGGATACATGAACACTGAAGCTTTCTTT.

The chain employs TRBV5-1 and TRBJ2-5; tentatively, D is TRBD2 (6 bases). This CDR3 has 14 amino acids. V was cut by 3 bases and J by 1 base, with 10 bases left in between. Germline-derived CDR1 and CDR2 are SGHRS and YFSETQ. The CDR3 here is CASSWGLAQETQYF. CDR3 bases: TGCGCCAGCAGCTGGGGACTGGCCCAAGAGACCCAGTACTTC.

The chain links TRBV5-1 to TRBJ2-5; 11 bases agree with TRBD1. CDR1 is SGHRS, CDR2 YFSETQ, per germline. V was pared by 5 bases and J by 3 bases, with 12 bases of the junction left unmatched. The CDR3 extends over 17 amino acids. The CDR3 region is CASSSSAGTGGKETQYF. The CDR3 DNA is TGCGCCAGCAGTTCCTCTGCCGGGACAGGGGGGAAAGAGACCCAGTACTTC. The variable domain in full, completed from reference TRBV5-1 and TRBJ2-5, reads KAGVTQTPRYLIKTRGQQVTLSCSPISGHRSVSWYQQTPGQGLQFLFEYFSETQRNKGNFPGRFSGRQFSNSRSEMNVSTLELGDSALYLCASSSSAGTGGKETQYFGPGTRLLVL.

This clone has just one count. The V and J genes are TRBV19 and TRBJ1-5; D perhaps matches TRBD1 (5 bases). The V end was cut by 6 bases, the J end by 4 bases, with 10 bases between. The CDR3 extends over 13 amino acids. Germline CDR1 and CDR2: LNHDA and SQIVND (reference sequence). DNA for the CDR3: TGTGCCAGTAGGGAGGGACGGAATCAGCCCCAGCATTTT. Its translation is CASREGRNQPQHF.

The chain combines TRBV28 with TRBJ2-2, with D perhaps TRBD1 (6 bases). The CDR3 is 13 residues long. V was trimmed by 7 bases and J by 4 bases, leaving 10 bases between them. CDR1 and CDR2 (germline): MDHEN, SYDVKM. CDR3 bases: TGTGCCAGCACTCAGGGGAGCACCGGGGAGCTGTTTTTT. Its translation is CASTQGSTGELFF.

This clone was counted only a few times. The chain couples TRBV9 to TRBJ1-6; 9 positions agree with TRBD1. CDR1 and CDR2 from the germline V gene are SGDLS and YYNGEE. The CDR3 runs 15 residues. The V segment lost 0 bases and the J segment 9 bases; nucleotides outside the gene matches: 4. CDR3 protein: CASSVEDRGGSPLHF. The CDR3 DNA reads TGTGCCAGCAGCGTAGAGGACAGGGGAGGTTCACCCCTCCACTTT.

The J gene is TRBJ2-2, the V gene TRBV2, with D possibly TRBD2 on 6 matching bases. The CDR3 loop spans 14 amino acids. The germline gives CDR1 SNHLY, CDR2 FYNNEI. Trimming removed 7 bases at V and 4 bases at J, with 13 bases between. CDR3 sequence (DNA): TGTGCCAGCAAGGGTGTGGAGGGCACCGGGGAGCTGTTTTTT. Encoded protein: CASKGVEGTGELFF.

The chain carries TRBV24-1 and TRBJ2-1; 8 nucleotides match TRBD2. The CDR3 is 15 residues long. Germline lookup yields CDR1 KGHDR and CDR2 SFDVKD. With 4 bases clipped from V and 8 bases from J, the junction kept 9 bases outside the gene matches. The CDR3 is CATSDSAGVVHEQFF. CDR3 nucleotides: TGTGCCACCAGTGACTCAGCGGGAGTTGTCCATGAGCAGTTCTTC.

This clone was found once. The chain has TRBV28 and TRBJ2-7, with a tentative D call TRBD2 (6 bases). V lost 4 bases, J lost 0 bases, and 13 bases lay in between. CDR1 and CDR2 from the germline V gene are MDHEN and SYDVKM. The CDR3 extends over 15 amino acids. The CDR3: CASSSAGGYSYEQYF. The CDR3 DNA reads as TGTGCCAGCAGTTCCGCCGGGGGTTACTCCTACGAGCAGTACTTC.

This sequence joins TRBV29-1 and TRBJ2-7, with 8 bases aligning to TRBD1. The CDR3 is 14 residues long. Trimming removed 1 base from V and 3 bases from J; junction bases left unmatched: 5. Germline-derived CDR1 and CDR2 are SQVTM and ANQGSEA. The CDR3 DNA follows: TGCAGCGTTGAAGGGGGGACAGGCTTCTACGAGCAGTACTTC. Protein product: CSVEGGTGFYEQYF.